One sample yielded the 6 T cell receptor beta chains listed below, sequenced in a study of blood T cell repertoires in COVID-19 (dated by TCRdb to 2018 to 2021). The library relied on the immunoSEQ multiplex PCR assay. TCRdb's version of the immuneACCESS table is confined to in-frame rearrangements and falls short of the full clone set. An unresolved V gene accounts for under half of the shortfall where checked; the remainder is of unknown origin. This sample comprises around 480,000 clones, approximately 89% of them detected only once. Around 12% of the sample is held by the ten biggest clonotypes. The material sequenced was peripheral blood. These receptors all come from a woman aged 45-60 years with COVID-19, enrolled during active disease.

DNA of the CDR3: TGTGCCTGGAGGTGGAGCTATGGCTACACCTTC. Amino acids: CAWRWSYGYTF. The J gene is TRBJ1-2, the V gene TRBV30, with D uncertain. The germline V gene has CDR1 GTSNPN and CDR2 SVGIG (reference sequence). This CDR3 has 11 amino acids. With 3 bases removed from V and 4 bases from J, the gap between germline ends came to 6 bases.

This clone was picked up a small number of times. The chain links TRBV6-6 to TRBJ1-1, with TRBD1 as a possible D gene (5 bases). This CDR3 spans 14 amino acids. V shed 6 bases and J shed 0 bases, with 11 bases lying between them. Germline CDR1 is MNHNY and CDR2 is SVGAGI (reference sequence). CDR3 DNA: TGTGCCAGCAGCCTTGAAGGGGTGAACACTGAAGCTTTCTTT. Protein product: CASSLEGVNTEAFF.

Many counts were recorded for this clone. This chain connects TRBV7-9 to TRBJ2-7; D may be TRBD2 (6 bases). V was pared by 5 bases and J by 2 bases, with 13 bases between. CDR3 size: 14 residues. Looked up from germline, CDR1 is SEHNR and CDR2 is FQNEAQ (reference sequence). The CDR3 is CASSPYPGAYEQYF. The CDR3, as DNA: TGTGCCAGCAGCCCCTATCCGGGGGCCTACGAGCAGTACTTC. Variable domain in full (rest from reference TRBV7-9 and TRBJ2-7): DTGVSQNPRHKITKRGQNVTFRCDPISEHNRLYWYRQTLGQGPEFLTYFQNEAQLEKSRLLSDRFSAERPKGSFSTLEIQRTEQGDSAMYLCASSPYPGAYEQYFGPGTRLTVT.

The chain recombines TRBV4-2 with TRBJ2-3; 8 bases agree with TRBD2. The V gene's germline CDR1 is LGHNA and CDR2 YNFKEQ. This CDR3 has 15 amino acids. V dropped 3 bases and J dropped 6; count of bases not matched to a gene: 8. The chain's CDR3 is CASSQLAGGGDTQYF. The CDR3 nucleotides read TGTGCCAGCAGCCAGCTGGCGGGGGGAGGGGATACGCAGTATTTT.

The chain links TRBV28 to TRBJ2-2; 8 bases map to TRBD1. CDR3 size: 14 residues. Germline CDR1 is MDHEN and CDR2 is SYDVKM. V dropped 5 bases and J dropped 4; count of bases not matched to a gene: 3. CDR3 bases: TGTGCCAGCAGTGACAGGGGCTTCACCGGGGAGCTGTTTTTT. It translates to CASSDRGFTGELFF.

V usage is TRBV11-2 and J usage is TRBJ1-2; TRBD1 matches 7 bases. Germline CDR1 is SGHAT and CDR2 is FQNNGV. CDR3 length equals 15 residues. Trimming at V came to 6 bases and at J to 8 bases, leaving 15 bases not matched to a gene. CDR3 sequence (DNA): TGTGCCAGCAGTCAAGGGACAGTAAGGACGATAGGCTACACCTTC. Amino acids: CASSQGTVRTIGYTF.